A single TCR beta chain is shown here with its context. This clonotype has at least ten counts. It lacks a known antigen. No clone much larger than this one lies a single base away; base qualities are absent. To prepare the library, PCR was applied. The sample was run on an Illumina HiSeq 2500. Molecular barcoding was employed in the preparation of TCR libraries, with unique molecular identifiers being used to normalize TCRbeta repertoire quantification. The raw public reads went through TCRdb reprocessing: fastp at Q25, MiXCR clone calling, in-frame beta chains kept. Every CDR3 protein is listed once, alongside the most common genes and DNA of its rows. The sample table records roughly 790,000 distinct CDR3 sequences; roughly 15% of these occur just once. Approximately 5% of the sample comes from the top ten. The entry originates in a study of T-cell reconstitution after alpha-beta-depleted transplantation in children (dated by TCRdb to the mid-2010s). The study in broad terms: T-cell immune reconstitution after TCRalphabeta/CD19-depleted allogeneic hematopoietic cell transplantation in children was quantitatively tracked in the study by means of TCR repertoire profiling.

The treatment or condition label, read with the paper, signifies: allogeneic hematopoietic cell transplantation with graft depleted of TCRalphabeta T cells and CD19 B cells. Transplant recipients were children who received TCRalphabeta/CD19-depleted allogeneic hematopoietic cell grafts. Germline trimming amounts to 2 bases on V and 5 bases on J, with 3 as the count of junction bases outside the gene matches. From the cysteine through the phenylalanine, the CDR3 covers 14 amino acids. Solely the CDR3 DNA is kept, with 42 bases framed from the first base. Points the paper makes about the study in general: The apparently early alphabetaT-cell count recovery about two months after transplant was reportedly dependent on only several hundred rapidly expanded clones derived from non-depleted graft cells. Hyperexpanded clone frequencies declined over subsequent months; after one year, T-cell counts and TCRbeta diversity were mostly attributed to newly produced T cells. The high TCRbeta diversity at day 60 in some patients was ascribed to recipient T cells and intrathymic progenitors that had survived conditioning.

Recombination linked TRBV12-3 or TRBV12-4 to TRBJ2-4; TRBD2 matches 7 bases in the middle. This TCR derives from a male patient aged 10 to 17 who had a stem cell transplant for acute lymphoblastic leukemia, so the T cells may come from the graft donor. The sequencing used PBMCs, mostly from graft donor cells, collected 360 days after TCRalphabeta/CD19-depleted stem cell transplant. The CDR3 protein is CASSLSGIENIQYF. The sequenced DNA is TGTGCCAGCAGTTTAAGCGGGATAGAAAACATTCAGTACTTC.